Presented here are 12 T cell receptor beta chains from one specimen sequenced in a study of cytomegalovirus exposure and HLA in healthy donors (TCRdb year 2017). Receptor libraries were prepared by the immunoSEQ multiplex PCR assay. A mixture of 60 forward primers for TCR Vbeta segments and 13 reverse primers for TCR Jbeta segments was used in the multiplex PCR. TCRdb took over this immuneACCESS table, retaining in-frame rearrangements with V and J assigned. Such tables are incomplete; in checked studies, under half of the missing clones stem from an unresolved V gene, and the remainder is unexplained. The sample profile shows 280,000 or so clones; around 90% of them were found once. Clones ranked in the top ten supply around 2.1% of the sample. Sequencing input: PBMCs. These receptors came from a young woman in good health and CMV-seronegative.

The chain combines TRBV4-2 with TRBJ2-3; tentatively, D is TRBD1 (6 bases). V lost 4 bases, J lost 1 base, and 15 bases lay in between. There are 16 residues in the CDR3. Per germline, CDR1 LGHNA and CDR2 YNFKEQ. The CDR3 sequence: CASSLLGAGGTDTQYF. For the CDR3, the DNA is TGTGCCAGCAGCCTTCTCGGGGCAGGGGGCACAGATACGCAGTATTTT.

The chain links TRBV2 to TRBJ2-7; tentative D call: TRBD2 (7 bases). Germline V gene data show CDR1 as SNHLY and CDR2 as FYNNEI. Trimming took 6 bases from V and 0 from J, leaving 15 bases between them. The CDR3 runs to 15 residues. CDR3 in DNA: TGTGCCAGCAGAAAATTCGGGGGGCCCTCCTACGAGCAGTACTTC. It translates to CASRKFGGPSYEQYF.

The J gene is TRBJ1-2, the V gene TRBV2; 9 bases align to TRBD1. The CDR3 loop spans 14 amino acids. Per germline, CDR1 SNHLY and CDR2 FYNNEI. V lost 7 bases to trimming and J lost 2 bases; unmatched junction nucleotides: 5. The CDR3 loop reads CASTTGGWNYGYTF. The CDR3 nucleotides are TGTGCCAGCACCACAGGGGGCTGGAACTATGGCTACACCTTC.

V and J are TRBV19 and TRBJ1-1, with D possibly TRBD1 on 5 matching bases. From germline, CDR1 is LNHDA and CDR2 SQIVND (reference sequence). The CDR3 has 14 amino acids. The ends were cut back, 7 bases at V and 1 base at J, with 13 bases in the middle. This CDR3 reads CASTFGTGNTEAFF. The CDR3 DNA reads TGTGCCAGTACCTTTGGCACAGGGAACACTGAAGCTTTCTTT.

V gene TRBV5-1 combines with J gene TRBJ1-2; no reliable D call. The CDR3 runs to 15 residues. Per germline, CDR1 SGHRS and CDR2 YFSETQ. Trimming left V 4 bases short and J 4 bases short, with 17 bases between. The CDR3 reads CASSPSPRGFYGYTF. CDR3 nucleotide sequence: TGCGCCAGCAGCCCTTCCCCCAGAGGATTCTATGGCTACACCTTC.

V usage is TRBV6-5 and J usage is TRBJ1-5, with D perhaps TRBD1 (6 bases). Germline V gene lookup returns CDR1 MNHEY and CDR2 SVGAGI. The CDR3 loop spans 14 amino acids. With 5 bases removed from V and 5 bases from J, the gap between germline ends came to 13 bases. As DNA, the CDR3 is TGTGCCAGCAGTGAGACAGGCTACTATCAGCCCCAGCATTTT. Translation: CASSETGYYQPQHF.

Written as DNA, the CDR3 is TGTGCCAGCAGCCCAGGGACACCCCTCCACTTT. As protein: CASSPGTPLHF. The rearrangement links TRBV2 to TRBJ1-6, with D possibly TRBD1 on 5 matching bases. The CDR3 sequence is 11 residues long. CDR1 is SNHLY and CDR2 is FYNNEI in the germline V gene. V shed 6 bases and J shed 11 bases, with 8 bases lying between them.

The rearrangement uses TRBV5-1 and TRBJ2-5; TRBD1 aligns across 9 bases. V gave up 1 base and J gave up 7 bases; unmatched junction bases: 14. Germline V gene data show CDR1 as SGHRS and CDR2 as YFSETQ. The length of the CDR3 is 17 residues. The CDR3 DNA reads as TGCGCCAGCAGCTTGTGGGGGTGGGACAGGGTCCTCGGGACCCAGTACTTC. This encodes CASSLWGWDRVLGTQYF.

The J gene is TRBJ1-2, the V gene TRBV6-5, with 9 bases that match TRBD1. Germline lookup yields CDR1 MNHEY and CDR2 SVGAGI. This CDR3 is 14 amino acids long. Losses at the gene ends were 6 bases for V and 6 bases for J; bases not matched to a gene: 8. As DNA, the CDR3 is TGTGCCAGCAGATTCGACAGGGGGTTGAATGGCTACACCTTC. Its translation is CASRFDRGLNGYTF.

V is TRBV19 and J is TRBJ2-3, with TRBD2 as a possible D gene (5 bases). From germline, CDR1 is LNHDA and CDR2 SQIVND (reference sequence). This CDR3 is 14 amino acids long. Trimming stripped 9 bases from V and 0 bases from J, with 13 bases between. CDR3 amino acids: CASTRALSTDTQYF. For the CDR3, the DNA is TGTGCCAGCACGAGGGCACTTAGCACAGATACGCAGTATTTT.

V usage is TRBV5-6 and J usage is TRBJ2-5, with 9 bases that match TRBD2. The V gene end was trimmed by 3 bases and the J gene end by 0 bases; junction bases not matched to a gene: 6. Germline CDR1 SGHDT, CDR2 YYEEEE. This CDR3 has 16 residues. The CDR3 is CASSSLSGGYQETQYF. The DNA for the CDR3 is TGTGCCAGCAGCTCCCTAAGCGGGGGGTACCAAGAGACCCAGTACTTC.

The V and J genes are TRBV18 and TRBJ1-4, with a possible D match to TRBD1 (6 bases). This CDR3 has 18 amino acids. The germline V and J ends were trimmed by 1 base and 0 bases, with 15 bases remaining between them. CDR1 is KGHSH, CDR2 LQKENI, per germline. CDR3 sequence reads: CASSPRSVQGATNEKLFF. The DNA of the CDR3 is TGTGCCAGCTCACCACGGAGCGTACAGGGCGCAACTAATGAAAAACTGTTTTTT.